These 30 T cell receptor beta chains share one sample of origin, sequenced in a study of T cells in Graves' hyperthyroidism and ophthalmopathy. RNA transcripts yielded amplified TCR beta CDR3 regions. HTBI primers drove first-round RT-PCR of the TCR CDR3. TCRdb re-derived calls from the multiplex PCR reads in MiXCR, one entry per CDR3 protein. The sample consists of a few hundred thousand distinct CDR3 sequences, about a fifth of them appearing once. The sequencing sample was made of blood. The receptors were sampled from a man younger than 35 with Graves' hyperthyroidism.

This clonotype was seen many times. The V gene is TRBV5-1, the J gene TRBJ1-2, with D perhaps matching TRBD1 (6 bases). CDR1 and CDR2 (germline): SGHRS, YFSETQ. The CDR3 runs 13 residues. V lost 3 bases and J 14 bases, leaving 20 bases between the germline ends. CDR3 sequence (DNA): TGCGCCAGCAGCTCCGACACGGGGAAGCAGGGGACCTTC. It yields the protein CASSSDTGKQGTF.

This clonotype has a count of ten or more. This chain connects TRBV28 to TRBJ1-1, with no clear D. This CDR3 has 15 residues. Germline V CDR1 and CDR2: MDHEN, SYDVKM. V was clipped by 3 bases and J by 3 bases, with 14 bases between them. The CDR3 is CASSLPRLGYTEAFF. The DNA of the CDR3 is TGTGCCAGCAGTTTGCCCAGGCTGGGTTACACTGAAGCTTTCTTT.

V gene TRBV5-1 combines with J gene TRBJ1-1, with a possible D match to TRBD1 (5 bases). Trimming took 2 bases from V and 5 from J, leaving 16 bases between them. CDR3 length equals 15 residues. Looked up from germline, CDR1 is SGHRS and CDR2 is YFSETQ. The CDR3 bases are TGCGCCAGCAGCTTTCCGGACATGGCGGGGACTGAAGCTTTCTTT. Translated: CASSFPDMAGTEAFF.

This clonotype was seen at least ten times. The chain has TRBV12-3 or TRBV12-4 and TRBJ2-6; perhaps TRBD1 as D (6 bases). CDR3 length: 17 residues. The V and J ends lost 5 bases and 1 base respectively, with 15 bases between them. As DNA, the CDR3 is TGTGCCAGCAGTCCCCCCGGCAGGGGATCTGGGGCCAACGTCCTGACTTTC. Translated: CASSPPGRGSGANVLTF.

This clonotype showed up many times. The rearrangement links TRBV4-1 to TRBJ2-7, with TRBD1 matching over 7 bases. Unmatched junction bases numbered 9, after V lost 3 bases and J lost 1 base. The CDR3 consists of 16 residues. Germline CDR1 MGHRA, CDR2 YSYEKL. CDR3 nucleotides: TGCGCCAGCAGCCATGGGACAGAGCTACGTTCCTACGAGCAGTACTTC. This codes for CASSHGTELRSYEQYF.

Ten or more counts support this clonotype. V and J are TRBV5-1 and TRBJ1-1; D is ambiguous. Germline V gene lookup returns CDR1 SGHRS and CDR2 YFSETQ. The CDR3 extends over 17 amino acids. The germline V and J ends were trimmed by 0 bases and 7 bases, with 22 bases remaining between them. The CDR3 loop reads CASSLDFLVPKRGEAFF. The CDR3 DNA is TGCGCCAGCAGCTTGGACTTTTTAGTTCCCAAACGGGGTGAAGCTTTCTTT. Complete variable domain (other parts from reference TRBV5-1 and TRBJ1-1): KAGVTQTPRYLIKTRGQQVTLSCSPISGHRSVSWYQQTPGQGLQFLFEYFSETQRNKGNFPGRFSGRQFSNSRSEMNVSTLELGDSALYLCASSLDFLVPKRGEAFFGQGTRLTVV.

This clonotype was recorded a few times. The chain is built from TRBV6-1 and TRBJ2-7; D not resolved. Germline lookup yields CDR1 MNHNS and CDR2 SASEGT. Trimming removed 0 bases at V and 5 bases at J, with 11 bases between. The CDR3 sequence is 14 residues long. CDR3 in amino acids: CASSEASMGDEQYF. In DNA form, the CDR3 reads TGTGCCAGCAGTGAAGCGTCTATGGGTGACGAGCAGTACTTC.

This chain's CDR3 is CASRESRGAGTEAFF. CDR3 nucleotide sequence: TGTGCCAGCAGGGAAAGCAGGGGGGCAGGCACTGAAGCTTTCTTT. V gene TRBV6-1 combines with J gene TRBJ1-1; 7 bases line up with TRBD1. The CDR3 extends over 15 amino acids. Germline values: CDR1 MNHNS, CDR2 SASEGT. Trimming took 6 bases from V and 4 from J; bases not matched to a gene: 11.

The chain is built from TRBV5-1 and TRBJ1-1; the D is unclear. The V end was cut by 4 bases, the J end by 3 bases, with 16 bases between. The CDR3 consists of 15 residues. Germline V CDR1 and CDR2: SGHRS, YFSETQ. Here the CDR3 reads CASSAPRTGDTEAFF. CDR3 bases: TGCGCCAGCAGCGCTCCGAGGACGGGAGACACTGAAGCTTTCTTT.

The sample holds many counts of this clonotype. This rearrangement joins TRBV28 to TRBJ2-7, with D unresolved. The germline CDR1 and CDR2 sequences are MDHEN and SYDVKM. The V end was cut by 4 bases, the J end by 5 bases, with 15 bases between. The CDR3 extends over 14 amino acids. Written as DNA, the CDR3 is TGTGCCAGCAGTTCATCCCCGCTCGAGCACGAGCAGTACTTC. It specifies CASSSSPLEHEQYF.

This clonotype was counted many times. The chain has TRBV28 and TRBJ1-2; D possibly corresponds to TRBD1 (6 bases). The CDR3 has 12 amino acids. CDR1 and CDR2 (germline): MDHEN, SYDVKM. V lost 11 bases and J 8 bases, leaving 18 bases between the germline ends. The CDR3 is CASGHRGQGYTF. The CDR3 DNA sequence: TGTGCCTCGGGACACCGCGGGCAGGGCTACACCTTC.

This clonotype was observed at least ten times. CDR3 coding DNA: TGTGCCAGCAGGGCACGTATCGGAGGCAAGTACTTC. It translates to CASRARIGGKYF. This rearrangement joins TRBV6-2 or TRBV6-3 to TRBJ2-7; possible D gene TRBD2, 5 bases. The CDR3 contains 12 residues. Germline values: CDR1 MNHEY, CDR2 SVGEGT. Trimming took 6 bases from V and 11 from J, leaving 17 bases between them.

This clonotype appeared many times. The chain combines TRBV9 with TRBJ2-2; 7 bases are a match to TRBD1. Per germline, CDR1 SGDLS and CDR2 YYNGEE. The CDR3 runs 15 residues. V shed 3 bases, J shed 3 bases, and the junction held 5 bases outside the gene matches. In DNA, the CDR3 is TGTGCCAGCAGCGGCCGGGACAGAGACACCGGGGAGCTGTTTTTT. Translated: CASSGRDRDTGELFF.

This clonotype was detected many times. The chain uses TRBV2 and TRBJ1-6; D may be TRBD1 (5 bases). Germline V gene lookup returns CDR1 SNHLY and CDR2 FYNNEI. This CDR3 spans 16 amino acids. The V gene lost 4 bases and the J gene lost 5 bases, with 15 bases spanning the gap. The CDR3 loop reads CASSALRMGDNSPLHF. In DNA form, the CDR3 reads TGTGCCAGCAGTGCCCTCAGGATGGGGGATAATTCACCCCTCCACTTT.

The chain has TRBV20-1 and TRBJ2-7; TRBD2 aligns across 9 bases. The CDR3 consists of 13 residues. From germline, CDR1 is DFQATT and CDR2 SNEGSKA (reference sequence). V gave up 3 bases and J gave up 5 bases; unmatched junction bases: 5. The CDR3 nucleotides are TGCAGTGCTAGCTCTAGCGGGATCGACGAGCAGTACTTC. It is translated as CSASSSGIDEQYF.

This chain joins TRBV2 and TRBJ2-5; D is perhaps TRBD1 (5 bases). CDR1 and CDR2 (germline): SNHLY, FYNNEI. The CDR3 spans 14 residues. V gave up 4 bases and J gave up 1 base, with 10 bases separating them. CDR3 region: CASSGQGSQETQYF. The CDR3 bases are TGTGCCAGCAGTGGGCAGGGCAGCCAAGAGACCCAGTACTTC.

Ten or more counts support this clonotype. This chain uses TRBV7-8 with TRBJ2-7; D uncertain. With 0 bases removed from V and 0 bases from J, the gap between germline ends came to 6 bases. Germline CDR1 reads SGHVS; CDR2 reads FQNEAQ. CDR3 size: 14 residues. Written as DNA, the CDR3 is TGTGCCAGCAGCTTAGCGACCTTCTCCTACGAGCAGTACTTC. It codes for CASSLATFSYEQYF.

The V gene is TRBV5-6, the J gene TRBJ2-5; D remains ambiguous. This CDR3 region has 13 residues. Trimming pared 3 bases from V and 5 bases from J, leaving 11 bases between. Germline V gene lookup returns CDR1 SGHDT and CDR2 YYEEEE. The CDR3 reads CASSSVGAETQYF. The CDR3 nucleotides are TGTGCCAGCAGCTCGGTCGGAGCCGAGACCCAGTACTTC.

This clonotype has ten or more counts. The CDR3 nucleotides are TGTGCCAGTGGGACTTTTGGAAACACCATATATTTT. This codes for CASGTFGNTIYF. The chain employs TRBV12-3 or TRBV12-4 and TRBJ1-3; D possibly corresponds to TRBD1 (5 bases). The CDR3 is 12 amino acids. Trimming removed 9 bases at V and 3 bases at J, with 9 bases between.

This clonotype was counted a single time. This chain joins TRBV28 and TRBJ1-1; D is unresolved. V shed 2 bases and J shed 5 bases, with 33 bases lying between them. CDR3 length: 21 residues. Germline-derived CDR1 and CDR2 are MDHEN and SYDVKM. CDR3 in amino acids: CASSLGSLLSLTSTSQTEAFF. CDR3 sequence (DNA): TGTGCCAGCAGTTTAGGCTCTCTTCTTTCCCTTACGTCGACGAGCCAGACTGAAGCTTTCTTT.

This clonotype was counted ten times or more. The chain is built from TRBV24-1 and TRBJ2-3, with 10 bases identical to TRBD2. The CDR3 sequence is 15 residues long. Germline V lookup: CDR1 KGHDR, CDR2 SFDVKD. The ends lost 5 bases at V and 1 base at J; junction bases unmatched: 2. CDR3 sequence reads: CATSGLAGGTDTQYF. CDR3 sequence (DNA): TGTGCCACCAGTGGCCTAGCGGGGGGCACAGATACGCAGTATTTT.

This clonotype was seen repeatedly, ten times or more. The chain joins TRBV29-1 to TRBJ2-7; D gene uncertain. V was pared by 6 bases and J by 5 bases, with 20 bases between. There are 14 residues in the CDR3. The germline V gene has CDR1 SQVTM and CDR2 ANQGSEA. For the CDR3, the DNA is TGCAGCGTCCGGCGTGCAATCGGAAAGGACGAGCAGTACTTC. As protein: CSVRRAIGKDEQYF.

This clonotype was counted many times. The chain joins TRBV2 to TRBJ1-6; D uncertain. Germline loops: CDR1 SNHLY, CDR2 FYNNEI. CDR3 length equals 17 residues. Trimming took 5 bases from V and 0 from J, leaving 14 bases between them. In DNA form, the CDR3 reads TGTGCCAGCAGTTTCCGGACTGGAAGCTCCTATAATTCACCCCTCCACTTT. This translates into CASSFRTGSSYNSPLHF.

This clonotype was found many times. The chain combines TRBV27 with TRBJ1-1; D not certain. Germline V gene sequence: CDR1 MNHEY, CDR2 SMNVEV (reference sequence). The CDR3 is made up of 13 amino acids. V lost 3 bases and J lost 7, with 12 bases in between. CDR3 nucleotides: TGTGCCAGCAGTTTCCAGGTAGGGAGTGAAGCTTTCTTT. It specifies CASSFQVGSEAFF.

This clonotype was seen many times. The rearrangement links TRBV6-5 to TRBJ1-1, with D tentatively TRBD1 (5 bases). Germline V gene lookup returns CDR1 MNHEY and CDR2 SVGAGI. CDR3 length: 15 amino acids. V gave up 0 bases and J gave up 2 bases, with 10 bases separating them. The CDR3 loop reads CASSYSLDINTEAFF. CDR3 nucleotides: TGTGCCAGCAGTTACTCCCTGGACATAAACACTGAAGCTTTCTTT.

Comment on this clonotype: A much larger clone lies a single base off, so this may be a read error. Since no conserved phenylalanine or tryptophan closes the CDR3, a read error is the likely cause. The V and J genes are TRBV4-1 and TRBJ1-5, with TRBD1 identical over 7 bases. CDR3 length equals 15 residues. CDR1 and CDR2 from the germline V gene are MGHRA and YSYEKL. J lost 6 bases, V lost 1 base, and 6 bases had no gene match. The CDR3 protein is CASSQGQGGAQPQHL. CDR3 bases: TGCGCCAGCAGCCAAGGACAGGGAGGCGCTCAGCCCCAGCATTTG.

The chain couples TRBV29-1 to TRBJ2-2; D not certain. The CDR3 is made up of 12 amino acids. CDR1 and CDR2 (germline): SQVTM, ANQGSEA. V dropped 5 bases and J dropped 1 base, with 5 bases sitting between them. CDR3 sequence: CSVTWNTGELFF. The CDR3 DNA reads TGCAGCGTTACATGGAACACCGGGGAGCTGTTTTTT.

This clonotype was picked up a small number of times. This may stem from a read error, because a much larger clone lies one nucleotide away. The rearrangement joins TRBV27 to TRBJ1-2; 8 bases match TRBD1. V lost 7 bases, J lost 6 bases, and 13 bases stayed unmatched. CDR3 length equals 15 residues. Germline V gene lookup returns CDR1 MNHEY and CDR2 SMNVEV (reference sequence). Here the CDR3 DNA reads TGTGCCAGCATTTTGTGGACAGGGAATTTGGATGGCTACACCTTC. This translates into CASILWTGNLDGYTF.

This clonotype was picked up many times. The CDR3, as DNA: TGTGCCAGCAGTTACTCGACGGGGCCCGAGACCCAGTACTTC. It yields the protein CASSYSTGPETQYF. The rearrangement links TRBV6-5 to TRBJ2-5, with D possibly called TRBD1 or TRBD2 (5 bases each). The CDR3 covers 14 residues. V was shortened by 0 bases and J by 5 bases, with 10 bases between the two germline ends. Germline assignment: CDR1 MNHEY and CDR2 SVGAGI.

This clonotype was counted ten times or more. Here the CDR3 reads CASSLSGTENTEAFF. In DNA, the CDR3 is TGTGCCAGCAGTTTATCCGGGACAGAGAACACTGAAGCTTTCTTT. The chain carries TRBV28 and TRBJ1-1; TRBD1 matches 7 bases. V lost 1 base, J lost 1 base, and 3 bases stayed unmatched. The CDR3 spans 15 residues. Germline values: CDR1 MDHEN, CDR2 SYDVKM.